This section outlines one T cell receptor beta chain sequence together with its context. The entry originates in a study of cytomegalovirus exposure and HLA in healthy donors. The V end lost 5 bases, the J end lost 1 base, and 7 bases lay between the germline ends. The CDR3 is made up of 13 amino acids. Germline CDR1 reads SNHLY; CDR2 reads FYNNEI. Primers for the PCR totalled 60 Vbeta and 13 Jbeta. This table comes from immunoSEQ multiplex PCR, and its TCRdb copy is limited to in-frame clones, with some not included. Among around 160,000 clones listed, approximately 70% were seen once. Input material: PBMCs. The clonotype comes from a woman in her 40s in good health and CMV-seropositive. The V and J genes are TRBV2 and TRBJ2-3; D gene unclear. As DNA, the CDR3 is TGTGCCAGCAGTCCCCCGGGCACAGATACGCAGTATTTT. Protein: CASSPPGTDTQYF.